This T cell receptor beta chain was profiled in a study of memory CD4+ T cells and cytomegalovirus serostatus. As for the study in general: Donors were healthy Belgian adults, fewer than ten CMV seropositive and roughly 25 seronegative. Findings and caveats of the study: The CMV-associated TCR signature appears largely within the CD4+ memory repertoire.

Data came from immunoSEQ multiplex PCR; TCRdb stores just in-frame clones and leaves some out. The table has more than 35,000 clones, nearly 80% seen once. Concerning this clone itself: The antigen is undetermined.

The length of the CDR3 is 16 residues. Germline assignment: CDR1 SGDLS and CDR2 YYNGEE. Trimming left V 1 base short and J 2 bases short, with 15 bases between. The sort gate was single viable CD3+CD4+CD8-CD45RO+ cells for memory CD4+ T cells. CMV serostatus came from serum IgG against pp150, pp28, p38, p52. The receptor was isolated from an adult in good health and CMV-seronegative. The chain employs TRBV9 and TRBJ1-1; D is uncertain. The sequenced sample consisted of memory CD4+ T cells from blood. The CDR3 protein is CASSVFSGSLNTEAFF. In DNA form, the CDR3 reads TGTGCCAGCAGCGTATTCTCTGGCAGTTTAAACACTGAAGCTTTCTTT.